The sequence of this T cell receptor (beta chain) was determined in a study of OX40 agonist ivuxolimab in advanced cancers. About the research overall: Enrolled patients in dose escalation had cancers that were hepatocellular carcinoma, melanoma, renal cell or head and neck cancer. Subjects had a mean age of around 60 years, with a range of 23 to 79; less than 90% were male. Points from the study as a whole: Some patients without response likewise showed low normalized clonal expansion.

Regarding this clone: Its target is not known.

The CDR3 totals 14 residues. V was pared by 0 bases and J by 11 bases, with 16 bases between. Germline V gene sequence: CDR1 PRHDT, CDR2 FYEKMQ (reference sequence). Repertoires were generated with immunoSEQ multiplex PCR, while TCRdb's copy carries only in-frame clones and drops some. The sample records tens of thousands of clones, 80% to 90% being singletons. This rearrangement joins TRBV13 to TRBJ1-1; a weak D match, TRBD1 (5 bases). This receptor was identified in an adult with an advanced solid tumor such as melanoma, head and neck, liver or kidney cancer. This material consisted of CD4+ or CD8+ T cells sorted from blood, taken in a trial of the OX40 agonist ivuxolimab. The CDR3: CASSLGLSLPGAFF. CDR3 bases: TGTGCCAGCAGCTTAGGCCTAAGTTTACCAGGGGCTTTCTTT.